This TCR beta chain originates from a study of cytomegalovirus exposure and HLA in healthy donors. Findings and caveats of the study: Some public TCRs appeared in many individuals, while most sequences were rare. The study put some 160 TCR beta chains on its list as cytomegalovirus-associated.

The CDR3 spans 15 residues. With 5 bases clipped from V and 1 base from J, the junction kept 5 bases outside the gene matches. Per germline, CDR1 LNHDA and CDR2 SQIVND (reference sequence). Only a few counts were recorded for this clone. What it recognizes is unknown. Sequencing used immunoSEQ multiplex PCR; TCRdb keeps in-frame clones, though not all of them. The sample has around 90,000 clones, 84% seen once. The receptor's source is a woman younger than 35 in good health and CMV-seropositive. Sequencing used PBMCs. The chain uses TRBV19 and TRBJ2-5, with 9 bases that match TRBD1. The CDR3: CASSPRTGAQETQYF. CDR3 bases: TGTGCCAGTAGTCCGCGGACAGGGGCCCAAGAGACCCAGTACTTC.